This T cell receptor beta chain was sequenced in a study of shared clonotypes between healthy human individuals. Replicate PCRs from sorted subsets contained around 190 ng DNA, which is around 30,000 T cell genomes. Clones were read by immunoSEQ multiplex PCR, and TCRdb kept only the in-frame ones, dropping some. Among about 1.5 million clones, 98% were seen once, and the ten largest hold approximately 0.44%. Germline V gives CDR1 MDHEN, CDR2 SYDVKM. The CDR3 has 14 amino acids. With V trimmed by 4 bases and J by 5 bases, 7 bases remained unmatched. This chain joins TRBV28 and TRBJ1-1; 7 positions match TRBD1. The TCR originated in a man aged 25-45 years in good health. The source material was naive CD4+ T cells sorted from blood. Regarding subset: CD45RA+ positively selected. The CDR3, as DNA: TGTGCCAGCAGTTCCCTACAGGGGCAGACTGAAGCTTTCTTT. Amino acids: CASSSLQGQTEAFF.